What follows are 20 T cell receptor beta chains derived from one specimen sequenced in a study of shared clonotypes between healthy human individuals. Clones were sequenced by immunoSEQ multiplex PCR, and TCRdb holds only the in-frame ones, with some missing. This table holds a few hundred thousand clones, less than 98% found once. Material for sequencing was naive CD4+ T cells sorted from blood. Subset of the sample: CD45RA+ positively selected. These receptors all come from a woman aged 25 to 39 in good health.

This chain joins TRBV27 and TRBJ1-2; tentative D call: TRBD1 (6 bases). The CDR3 length is 19 residues. Trimming took 5 bases from V and 1 from J, leaving 26 bases between them. The germline CDR1 and CDR2 sequences are MNHEY and SMNVEV (reference sequence). DNA for the CDR3: TGTGCCAGCAGTCTTATGGGATTGAAGGGGGGGTCTATTAACTATGGCTACACCTTC. Its protein product is CASSLMGLKGGSINYGYTF.

The gene calls are TRBV4-1 and TRBJ1-4; D is perhaps TRBD1 (5 bases). The germline CDR1 and CDR2 sequences are MGHRA and YSYEKL. This CDR3 comprises 17 residues. V was pared by 1 base and J by 10 bases, with 22 bases between. CDR3: CASSQGSMGDPVRKLFF. CDR3 sequence (DNA): TGCGCCAGCAGCCAAGGTTCCATGGGGGATCCGGTCCGAAAACTGTTTTTT.

The chain carries TRBV28 and TRBJ1-5, with 8 bases matching TRBD1. J lost 2 bases, V lost 8 bases, and 8 bases had no gene match. CDR3 size: 15 residues. The germline CDR1 and CDR2 sequences are MDHEN and SYDVKM. CDR3 loop: CASGPPDRGNQPQHF. DNA for the CDR3: TGTGCCAGCGGGCCCCCGGACAGGGGCAATCAGCCCCAGCATTTT.

J is TRBJ2-1 and V is TRBV28; D is ambiguous. The germline V and J ends were trimmed by 5 bases and 4 bases, with 6 bases remaining between them. Germline CDR1 reads MDHEN; CDR2 reads SYDVKM. This CDR3 comprises 12 residues. The CDR3 loop reads CASSQRYNEQFF. The CDR3 nucleotides are TGTGCCAGCAGTCAAAGATACAATGAGCAGTTCTTC.

V is TRBV7-9 and J is TRBJ2-6; TRBD2 matches 8 bases. V gave up 3 bases and J gave up 0 bases; unmatched junction bases: 4. Germline CDR1 is SEHNR and CDR2 is FQNEAQ (reference sequence). The CDR3 has 17 residues. This CDR3 reads CASSLGTSHSGANVLTF. The DNA of the CDR3 is TGTGCCAGCAGCTTGGGGACTAGTCACTCTGGGGCCAACGTCCTGACTTTC.

The rearrangement uses TRBV5-1 and TRBJ2-7; D is unresolved. The V end was cut by 3 bases, the J end by 0 bases, with 16 bases between. The CDR3 sequence is 16 residues long. Germline values: CDR1 SGHRS, CDR2 YFSETQ. CDR3 nucleotide sequence: TGCGCCAGCAGCTCATTGACGCTTCGGAGCTCCTACGAGCAGTACTTC. It encodes CASSSLTLRSSYEQYF.

This sequence joins TRBV28 and TRBJ1-4, with D perhaps TRBD1 (6 bases). The V gene's germline CDR1 is MDHEN and CDR2 SYDVKM. The CDR3 runs to 16 residues. Trimming left V 5 bases short and J 0 bases short, with 13 bases between. In DNA form, the CDR3 reads TGTGCCAGCAGTGGGGGGGCGGGAGCAACTAATGAAAAACTGTTTTTT. Amino acids: CASSGGAGATNEKLFF.

The chain carries TRBV28 and TRBJ1-5; unclear D gene. The CDR3 runs to 13 residues. Germline V gene lookup returns CDR1 MDHEN and CDR2 SYDVKM. Trimming left V 6 bases short and J 7 bases short, with 13 bases between. The CDR3 here is CASSSIILQPQHF. The CDR3 DNA reads TGTGCCAGCAGCTCCATTATACTACAGCCCCAGCATTTT. The entire variable domain, with the rest obtained from reference TRBV28 and TRBJ1-5, is as follows: DVKVTQSSRYLVKRTGEKVFLECVQDMDHENMFWYRQDPGLGLRLIYFSYDVKMKEKGDIPEGYSVSREKKERFSLILESASTNQTSMYLCASSSIILQPQHFGDGTRLSIL.

The chain links TRBV7-9 to TRBJ1-1; the match to TRBD1 covers 7 bases. V was pared by 4 bases and J by 3 bases, with 11 bases of the junction left unmatched. The CDR3 sequence is 16 residues long. Per germline, CDR1 SEHNR and CDR2 FQNEAQ (reference sequence). CDR3 nucleotides: TGTGCCAGCAGCTCGGATTTGACAGGGTGGTACACTGAAGCTTTCTTT. Protein product: CASSSDLTGWYTEAFF.

This clone was detected only once. The same CDR3 also results from other DNA sequences found in this sample. CDR3 loop: CASSLWKIPGGPSTDTQYF. CDR3 sequence (DNA): TGCGCCAGCAGCTTATGGAAGATTCCGGGGGGGCCTAGCACAGATACGCAGTATTTT. The chain recombines TRBV5-1 with TRBJ2-3; 8 nucleotides agree with TRBD2. The CDR3 length is 19 residues. V trimming: 2 bases; J trimming: 0 bases; junction bases outside the gene matches: 14. Germline loops: CDR1 SGHRS, CDR2 YFSETQ. Filled out from reference TRBV5-1 and TRBJ2-3, the complete variable domain reads KAGVTQTPRYLIKTRGQQVTLSCSPISGHRSVSWYQQTPGQGLQFLFEYFSETQRNKGNFPGRFSGRQFSNSRSEMNVSTLELGDSALYLCASSLWKIPGGPSTDTQYFGPGTRLTVL.

The chain links TRBV4-1 to TRBJ2-1; 7 nucleotides align to TRBD2. From germline, CDR1 is MGHRA and CDR2 YSYEKL. Trimming at V came to 3 bases and at J to 4 bases, leaving 24 bases not matched to a gene. CDR3 size: 21 residues. CDR3 nucleotide sequence: TGCGCCAGCAGCCAGCTTCTAGCGGTCCTTCCCCCGGCCGGCGCTTACAATGAGCAGTTCTTC. Its translation: CASSQLLAVLPPAGAYNEQFF.

V is TRBV4-2 and J is TRBJ2-3; 7 nucleotides agree with TRBD1. J was trimmed by 3 bases and V by 1 base; bases with no gene match: 4. CDR1 is LGHNA and CDR2 is YNFKEQ in the germline V gene. This CDR3 contains 15 residues. The CDR3: CASSQGQGSTDTQYF. The CDR3, as DNA: TGTGCCAGCAGCCAAGGACAGGGTTCTACAGATACGCAGTATTTT.

V gene TRBV5-6 combines with J gene TRBJ2-5; a weak D match, TRBD2 (6 bases). V lost 4 bases and J 7 bases, leaving 20 bases between the germline ends. Germline CDR1 SGHDT, CDR2 YYEEEE. The CDR3 sequence is 15 residues long. In DNA form, the CDR3 reads TGTGCCAGCAGCATCCGGGACTCCCGTCGGGGGACCCAGTACTTC. Translation: CASSIRDSRRGTQYF.

This clone was observed once. This sequence joins TRBV18 and TRBJ2-2; unclear D gene. The length of the CDR3 is 16 residues. V gave up 2 bases and J gave up 2 bases, with 12 bases separating them. Germline V gene data show CDR1 as KGHSH and CDR2 as LQKENI. The CDR3 protein is CASSPSIHFNTGELFF. The CDR3 DNA reads as TGTGCCAGCTCACCAAGTATACATTTTAACACCGGGGAGCTGTTTTTT.

A single count supports this clone. This chain uses TRBV7-9 with TRBJ1-1, with D uncertain. The V gene's germline CDR1 is SEHNR and CDR2 FQNEAQ (reference sequence). Trimming pared 3 bases from V and 0 bases from J, leaving 5 bases between. CDR3 length equals 13 residues. CDR3 nucleotides: TGTGCCAGCAGCTTTCGGCTGAACACTGAAGCTTTCTTT. Amino acids: CASSFRLNTEAFF.

The chain recombines TRBV28 with TRBJ1-5; 11 bases are a match to TRBD1. Losses at the gene ends were 5 bases for V and 3 bases for J; bases not matched to a gene: 12. Germline V gene sequence: CDR1 MDHEN, CDR2 SYDVKM. The CDR3 sequence is 18 residues long. DNA of the CDR3: TGTGCCAGCAGTAAGTCCTGGGACAGGGGGGCTTTCAATCAGCCCCAGCATTTT. Translation gives CASSKSWDRGAFNQPQHF. Variable domain in full (rest from reference TRBV28 and TRBJ1-5): DVKVTQSSRYLVKRTGEKVFLECVQDMDHENMFWYRQDPGLGLRLIYFSYDVKMKEKGDIPEGYSVSREKKERFSLILESASTNQTSMYLCASSKSWDRGAFNQPQHFGDGTRLSIL.

The rearrangement joins TRBV11-2 to TRBJ2-3; 12 bases agree with TRBD2. CDR1 and CDR2 (germline): SGHAT, FQNNGV. Losses at the gene ends were 5 bases for V and 6 bases for J; bases not matched to a gene: 18. The CDR3 spans 19 residues. CDR3 coding DNA: TGTGCCAGCAGCCCTTTTGGCCGGACTAGCGGGACCAGTCCCGATACGCAGTATTTT. Translating gives CASSPFGRTSGTSPDTQYF.

The gene calls are TRBV19 and TRBJ2-1; 7 nucleotides line up with TRBD2. CDR1 is LNHDA and CDR2 is SQIVND in the germline V gene (reference sequence). The ends lost 4 bases at V and 5 bases at J; junction bases unmatched: 8. The CDR3 is 15 amino acids. This CDR3 is CASSSGGRINNEQFF. The CDR3 DNA reads as TGTGCCAGTAGTAGCGGCGGGAGAATCAACAATGAGCAGTTCTTC.

The chain uses TRBV5-1 and TRBJ2-7; TRBD1 is a possible D gene (6 bases). V was trimmed by 0 bases and J by 4 bases, leaving 11 bases between them. The CDR3 contains 14 residues. Per the germline V gene, CDR1 is SGHRS and CDR2 is YFSETQ. The CDR3 coding sequence is TGCGCCAGCAGCTTGGCTGGGGGCCAATACGAGCAGTACTTC. Protein product: CASSLAGGQYEQYF.

V and J are TRBV27 and TRBJ2-2, with no clear D. The CDR3 is 12 residues long. Germline V CDR1 and CDR2: MNHEY, SMNVEV (reference sequence). Trimming took off 4 bases at V and 4 bases at J, with 4 bases between the two ends. The CDR3 region is CASSSGTGELFF. DNA of the CDR3: TGTGCCAGCAGTTCGGGCACCGGGGAGCTGTTTTTT.